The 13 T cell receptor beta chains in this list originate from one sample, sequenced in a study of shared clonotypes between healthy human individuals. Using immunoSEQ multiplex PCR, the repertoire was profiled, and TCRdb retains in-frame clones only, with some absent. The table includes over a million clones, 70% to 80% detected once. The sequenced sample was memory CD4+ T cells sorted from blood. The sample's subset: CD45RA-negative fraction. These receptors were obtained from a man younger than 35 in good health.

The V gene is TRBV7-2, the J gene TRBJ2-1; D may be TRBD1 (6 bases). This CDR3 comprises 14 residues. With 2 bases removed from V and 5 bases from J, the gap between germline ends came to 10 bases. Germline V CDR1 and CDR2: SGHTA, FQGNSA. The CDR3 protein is CASSLRGGNNEQFF. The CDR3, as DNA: TGTGCCAGCAGCTTAAGAGGGGGTAACAATGAGCAGTTCTTC.

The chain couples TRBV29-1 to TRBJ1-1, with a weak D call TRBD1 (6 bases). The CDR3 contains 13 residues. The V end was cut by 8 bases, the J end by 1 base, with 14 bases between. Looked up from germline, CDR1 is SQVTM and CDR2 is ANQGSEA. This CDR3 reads CSSYRASNTEAFF. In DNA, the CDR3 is TGCAGCTCATACAGGGCCTCGAACACTGAAGCTTTCTTT. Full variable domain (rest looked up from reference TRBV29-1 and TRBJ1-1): SAVISQKPSRDICQRGTSLTIQCQVDSQVTMMFWYRQQPGQSLTLIATANQGSEATYESGFVIDKFPISRPNLTFSTLTVSNMSPEDSSIYLCSSYRASNTEAFFGQGTRLTVV.

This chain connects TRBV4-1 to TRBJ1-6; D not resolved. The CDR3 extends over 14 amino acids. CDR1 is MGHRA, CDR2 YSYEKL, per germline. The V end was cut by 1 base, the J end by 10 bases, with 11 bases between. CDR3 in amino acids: CASSQGDRESPLHF. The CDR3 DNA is TGCGCCAGCAGCCAAGGAGACCGGGAGTCACCCCTCCACTTT.

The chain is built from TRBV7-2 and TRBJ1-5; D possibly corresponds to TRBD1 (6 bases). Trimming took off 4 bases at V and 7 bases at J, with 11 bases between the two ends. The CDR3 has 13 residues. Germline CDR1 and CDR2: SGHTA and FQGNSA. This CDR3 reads CASSSDRRQPQHF. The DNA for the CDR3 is TGTGCCAGCAGCTCAGACAGGCGCCAGCCCCAGCATTTT.

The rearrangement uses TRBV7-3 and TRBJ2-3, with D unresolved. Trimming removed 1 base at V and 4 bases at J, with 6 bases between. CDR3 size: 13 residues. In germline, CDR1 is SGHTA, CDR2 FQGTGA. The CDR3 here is CASSLNSADTQYF. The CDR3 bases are TGTGCCAGCAGCTTAAATTCGGCAGATACGCAGTATTTT.

In DNA, the CDR3 is TGTGCCAGCTCACCAGGGGTGGGCATGGATGGCTACACCTTC. Encoded protein: CASSPGVGMDGYTF. The V gene is TRBV18, the J gene TRBJ1-2; no definite D call. This CDR3 has 14 amino acids. With 2 bases removed from V and 6 bases from J, the gap between germline ends came to 13 bases. Germline V gene data show CDR1 as KGHSH and CDR2 as LQKENI.

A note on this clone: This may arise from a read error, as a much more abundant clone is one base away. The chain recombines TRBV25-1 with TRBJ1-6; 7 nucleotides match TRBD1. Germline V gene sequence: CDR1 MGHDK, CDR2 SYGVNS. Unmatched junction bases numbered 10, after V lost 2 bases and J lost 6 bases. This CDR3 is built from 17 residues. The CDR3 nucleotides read TGTGCCAGCAGTGAACCCCTGAGGGGGCGCGCTAATTCACCCCTCCACTTT. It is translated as CASSEPLRGRANSPLHF.

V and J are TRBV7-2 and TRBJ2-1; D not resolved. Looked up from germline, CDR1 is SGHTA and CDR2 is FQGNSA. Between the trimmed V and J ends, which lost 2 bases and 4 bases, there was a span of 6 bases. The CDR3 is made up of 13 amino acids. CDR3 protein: CASSLIGYNEQFF. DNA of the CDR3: TGTGCCAGCAGCTTAATCGGGTACAATGAGCAGTTCTTC.

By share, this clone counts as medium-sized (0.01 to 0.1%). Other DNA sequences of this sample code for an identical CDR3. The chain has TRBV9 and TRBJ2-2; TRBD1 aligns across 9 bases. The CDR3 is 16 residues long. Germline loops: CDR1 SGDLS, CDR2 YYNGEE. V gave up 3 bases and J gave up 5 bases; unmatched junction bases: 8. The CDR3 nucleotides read TGTGCCAGCAGCGCCGGACAGGGGCCGAGTACCGGGGAGCTGTTTTTT. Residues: CASSAGQGPSTGELFF.

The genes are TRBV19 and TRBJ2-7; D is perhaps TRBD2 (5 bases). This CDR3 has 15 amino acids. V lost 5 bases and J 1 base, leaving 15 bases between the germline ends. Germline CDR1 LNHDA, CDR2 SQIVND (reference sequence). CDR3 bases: TGTGCCAGTAGTTCCGAGTCGGGGTTATCCTACGAGCAGTACTTC. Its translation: CASSSESGLSYEQYF.

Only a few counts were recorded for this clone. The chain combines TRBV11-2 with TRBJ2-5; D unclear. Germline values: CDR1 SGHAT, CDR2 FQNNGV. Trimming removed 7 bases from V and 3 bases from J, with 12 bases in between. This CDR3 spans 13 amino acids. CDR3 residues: CASTQGEKETQYF. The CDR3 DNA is TGTGCCAGCACCCAAGGAGAGAAAGAGACCCAGTACTTC.

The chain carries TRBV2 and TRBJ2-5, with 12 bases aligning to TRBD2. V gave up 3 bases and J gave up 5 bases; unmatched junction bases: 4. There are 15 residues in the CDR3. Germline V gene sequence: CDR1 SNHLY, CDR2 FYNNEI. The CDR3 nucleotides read TGTGCCAGCAGTGAGCTAGCGGGGGGGCTGGAGACCCAGTACTTC. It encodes CASSELAGGLETQYF.

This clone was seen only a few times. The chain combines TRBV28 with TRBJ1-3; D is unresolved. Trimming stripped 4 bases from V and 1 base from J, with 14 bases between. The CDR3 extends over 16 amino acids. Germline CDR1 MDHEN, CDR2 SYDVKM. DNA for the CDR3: TGTGCCAGCAGTTCGTATTTTCCGGGGTCTGGAAACACCATATATTTT. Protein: CASSSYFPGSGNTIYF.